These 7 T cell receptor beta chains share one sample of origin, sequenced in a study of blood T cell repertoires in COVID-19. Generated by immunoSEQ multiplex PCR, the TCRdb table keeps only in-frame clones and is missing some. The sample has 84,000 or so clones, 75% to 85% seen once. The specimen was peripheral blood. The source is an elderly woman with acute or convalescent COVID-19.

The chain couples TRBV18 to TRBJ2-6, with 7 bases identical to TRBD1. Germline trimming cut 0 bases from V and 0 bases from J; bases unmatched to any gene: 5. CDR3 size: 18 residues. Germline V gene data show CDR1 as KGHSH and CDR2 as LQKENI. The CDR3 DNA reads TGTGCCAGCTCACCACCGGGACAGCTGGTCTCTGGGGCCAACGTCCTGACTTTC. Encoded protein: CASSPPGQLVSGANVLTF.

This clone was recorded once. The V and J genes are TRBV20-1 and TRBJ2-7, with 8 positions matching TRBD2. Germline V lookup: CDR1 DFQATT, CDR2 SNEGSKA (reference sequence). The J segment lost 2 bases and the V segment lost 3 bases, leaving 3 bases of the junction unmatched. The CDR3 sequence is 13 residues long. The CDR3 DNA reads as TGCAGTGCTAGTCCGGGAGGGCCCTACGAGCAGTACTTC. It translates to CSASPGGPYEQYF.

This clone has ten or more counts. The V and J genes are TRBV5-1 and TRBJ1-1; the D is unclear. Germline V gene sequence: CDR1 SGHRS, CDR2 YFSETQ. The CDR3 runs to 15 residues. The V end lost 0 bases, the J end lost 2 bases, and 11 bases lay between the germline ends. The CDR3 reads CASSLAGRSNTEAFF. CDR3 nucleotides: TGCGCCAGCAGCTTGGCGGGTAGGTCCAACACTGAAGCTTTCTTT.

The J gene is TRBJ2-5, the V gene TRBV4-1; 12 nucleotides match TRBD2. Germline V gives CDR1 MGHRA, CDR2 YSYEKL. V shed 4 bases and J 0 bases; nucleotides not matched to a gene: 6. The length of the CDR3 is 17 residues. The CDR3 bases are TGCGCCAGCAGCCGACAACTAGCGGGGGGTTACCAAGAGACCCAGTACTTC. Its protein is CASSRQLAGGYQETQYF.

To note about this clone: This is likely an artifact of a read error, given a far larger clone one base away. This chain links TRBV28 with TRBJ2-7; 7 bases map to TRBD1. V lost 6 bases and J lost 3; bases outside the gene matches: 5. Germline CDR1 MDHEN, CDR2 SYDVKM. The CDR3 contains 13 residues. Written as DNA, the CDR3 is TGTGCCAGCAGCTTAGGACAGGACTACGAGCAGTACTTC. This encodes CASSLGQDYEQYF. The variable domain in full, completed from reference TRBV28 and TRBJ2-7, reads DVKVTQSSRYLVKRTGEKVFLECVQDMDHENMFWYRQDPGLGLRLIYFSYDVKMKEKGDIPEGYSVSREKKERFSLILESASTNQTSMYLCASSLGQDYEQYFGPGTRLTVT.

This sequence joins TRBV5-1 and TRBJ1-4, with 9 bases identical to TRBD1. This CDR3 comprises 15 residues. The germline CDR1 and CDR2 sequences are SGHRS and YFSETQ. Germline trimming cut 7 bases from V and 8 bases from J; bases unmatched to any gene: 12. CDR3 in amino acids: CASRHPGQGQEKLFF. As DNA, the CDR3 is TGCGCCAGCCGGCACCCGGGACAGGGACAGGAAAAACTGTTTTTT.

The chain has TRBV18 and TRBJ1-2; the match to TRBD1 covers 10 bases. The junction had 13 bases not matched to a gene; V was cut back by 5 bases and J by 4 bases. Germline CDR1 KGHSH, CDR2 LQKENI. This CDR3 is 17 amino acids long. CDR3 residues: CASSEDSDRGRIYGYTF. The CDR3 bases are TGTGCCAGCTCAGAAGATTCGGACAGGGGGAGGATCTATGGCTACACCTTC.